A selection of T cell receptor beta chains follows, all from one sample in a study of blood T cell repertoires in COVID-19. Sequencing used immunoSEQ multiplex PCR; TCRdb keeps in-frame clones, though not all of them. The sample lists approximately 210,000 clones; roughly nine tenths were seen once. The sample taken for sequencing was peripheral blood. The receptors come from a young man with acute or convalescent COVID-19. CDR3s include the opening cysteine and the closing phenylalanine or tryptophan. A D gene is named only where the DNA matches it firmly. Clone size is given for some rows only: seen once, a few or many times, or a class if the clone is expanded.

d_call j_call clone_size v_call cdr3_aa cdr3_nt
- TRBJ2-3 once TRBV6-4 CASSTGGVDTDTQYF TGTGCCAGCTCGACAGGAGGTGTGGACACAGATACGCAGTATTTT
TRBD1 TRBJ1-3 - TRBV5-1 CASSVAGGTSGNTIYF TGCGCCAGCAGCGTTGCAGGGGGAACCTCTGGAAACACCATATATTTT
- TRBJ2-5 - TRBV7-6 CASSLGAPQETQYF TGTGCCAGCAGCTTAGGGGCACCGCAAGAGACCCAGTACTTC
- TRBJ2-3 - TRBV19 CASIPAGSSTDTQYF TGTGCCAGTATACCAGCGGGTTCTTCCACAGATACGCAGTATTTT
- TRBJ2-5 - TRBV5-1 CASSSPASRGTPGIYF TGCGCCAGCAGCTCACCAGCCAGTAGGGGGACCCCCGGGATCTACTTC
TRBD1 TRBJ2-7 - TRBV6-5 CASSQGASYYEQYF TGTGCCAGCAGTCAGGGGGCTAGTTACTACGAGCAGTACTTC
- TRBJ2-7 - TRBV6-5 CASSYSVGGRIYEQYF TGTGCCAGCAGTTACTCCGTCGGGGGGCGGATATACGAGCAGTACTTC
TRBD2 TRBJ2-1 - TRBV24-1 CATSVNPGLAGGTRYNEQFF TGTGCCACCAGTGTCAATCCGGGACTAGCGGGAGGTACGCGCTACAATGAGCAGTTCTTC
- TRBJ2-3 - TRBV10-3 CAISESLSGGSTDTQYF TGTGCCATCAGTGAGTCCTTAAGCGGCGGAAGCACAGATACGCAGTATTTT
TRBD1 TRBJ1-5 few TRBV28 CASSLTGTGNQPQHF TGTGCCAGCAGTTTAACCGGGACAGGCAATCAGCCCCAGCATTTT
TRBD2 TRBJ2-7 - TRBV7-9 CASSFGTSGNEQYF TGTGCCAGCAGCTTCGGGACTAGCGGCAACGAGCAGTACTTC
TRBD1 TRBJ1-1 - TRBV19 CASSIGQGAGEAFF TGTGCCAGTAGTATAGGGCAGGGGGCCGGTGAAGCTTTCTTT
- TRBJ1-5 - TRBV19 CAIPYQPQHF TGTGCCATCCCCTATCAGCCCCAGCATTTT
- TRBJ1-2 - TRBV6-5 CASGQRNYGYTF TGTGCCAGCGGGCAGAGAAACTATGGCTACACCTTC
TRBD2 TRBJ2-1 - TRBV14 CASSPQSGEWPNEQFF TGTGCCAGCAGCCCCCAGAGCGGGGAATGGCCAAATGAGCAGTTCTTC
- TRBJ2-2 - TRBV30 CAWSVPGTLFF TGTGCCTGGAGTGTACCGGGAACCCTGTTTTTT
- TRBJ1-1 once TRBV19 CASSIGLSKAFF TGTGCCAGTAGTATAGGTCTAAGTAAGGCTTTCTTT
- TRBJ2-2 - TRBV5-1 CASSPQSNTGELFF TGCGCCAGCAGCCCCCAGTCGAACACCGGGGAGCTGTTTTTT
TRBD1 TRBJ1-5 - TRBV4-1 CASSQDKGQGAYQPQHF TGCGCCAGCAGCCAAGATAAAGGACAGGGGGCATATCAGCCCCAGCATTTT
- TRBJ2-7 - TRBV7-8 CASSANQGYEQYF TGTGCCAGCAGCGCGAACCAGGGCTACGAGCAGTACTTC
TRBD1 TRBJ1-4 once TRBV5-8 CASSKPGQASEKLFF TGTGCCAGCAGTAAACCGGGACAGGCCTCAGAAAAACTGTTTTTT
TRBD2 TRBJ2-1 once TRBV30 CAWSVRLAGHNEQFF TGTGCCTGGAGTGTAAGGTTAGCGGGGCATAATGAGCAGTTCTTC
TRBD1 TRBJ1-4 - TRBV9 CASSLFGQANEKLFF TGTGCCAGCAGCCTTTTCGGACAGGCTAATGAAAAACTGTTTTTT
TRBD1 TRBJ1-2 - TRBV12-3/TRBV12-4 CASRRDSDYGYTF TGTGCCAGCAGACGGGACAGCGACTATGGCTACACCTTC
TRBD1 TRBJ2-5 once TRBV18 CASSPPPLYPPPTRDRVAETQYF TGTGCCAGCTCCCCCCCGCCCCTTTACCCTCCACCAACCCGGGACAGGGTAGCAGAGACCCAGTACTTC
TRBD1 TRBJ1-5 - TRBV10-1 CASSGDRGKNQPQHF TGCGCCAGCAGCGGGGACAGGGGGAAGAATCAGCCCCAGCATTTT
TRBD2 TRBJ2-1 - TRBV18 CASSVKRGGISNEQFF TGTGCCAGCTCAGTGAAGCGGGGGGGGATTTCAAATGAGCAGTTCTTC
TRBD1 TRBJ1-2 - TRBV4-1 CASSQRDREDYGYTF TGCGCCAGCAGCCAAAGGGACAGGGAGGACTATGGCTACACCTTC
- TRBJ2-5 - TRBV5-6 CASARGYQETQYF TGTGCCAGCGCACGCGGATACCAAGAGACCCAGTACTTC
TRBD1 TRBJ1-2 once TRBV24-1 CATSSNQGASGYTF TGTGCCACCAGTTCTAACCAGGGGGCGAGTGGCTACACCTTC
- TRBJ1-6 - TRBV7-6 CARRGSSPLHF TGTGCCAGGAGGGGGAGTTCACCCCTCCACTTT
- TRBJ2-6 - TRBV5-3 CARSLPPLSGANVLTF TGTGCCAGAAGCTTGCCCCCCCTCTCTGGGGCCAACGTCCTGACTTTC
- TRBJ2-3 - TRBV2 CASTGRRTDTQYF TGTGCCAGCACTGGGCGACGCACAGATACGCAGTATTTT
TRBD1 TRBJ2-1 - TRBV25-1 CASSERDRGPIEQFF TGTGCCAGCAGTGAAAGGGACAGGGGTCCAATTGAGCAGTTCTTC
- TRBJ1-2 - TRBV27 CASSLSSGINYGYTF TGTGCCAGCAGTTTATCGTCGGGGATTAACTATGGCTACACCTTC
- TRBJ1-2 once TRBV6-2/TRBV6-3 CASSSGLAHTF TGTGCCAGCAGTTCGGGACTGGCGCACACCTTC
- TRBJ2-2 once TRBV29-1 CSVESGVGELFF TGCAGCGTTGAGTCGGGAGTCGGGGAGCTGTTTTTT
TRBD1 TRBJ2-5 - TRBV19 CASSSDRGETQYF TGTGCCAGTAGTAGCGACAGGGGTGAGACCCAGTACTTC
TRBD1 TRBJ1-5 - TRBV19 CASKWTGDSNQPQHF TGTGCCAGTAAATGGACAGGGGATAGCAATCAGCCCCAGCATTTT
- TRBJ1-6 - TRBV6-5 CASSSPGPYNSPLHF TGTGCCAGCAGTTCTCCGGGTCCCTATAATTCACCCCTCCACTTT
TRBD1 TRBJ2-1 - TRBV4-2 CASSLPGQGPLEQFF TGTGCCAGCAGCCTCCCGGGACAGGGGCCGCTTGAGCAGTTCTTC
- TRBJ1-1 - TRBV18 CASSSHDGGEAFF TGTGCCAGCTCATCCCATGATGGCGGAGAAGCTTTCTTT
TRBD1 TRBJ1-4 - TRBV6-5 CASSSPGTGREKLFF TGTGCCAGCAGTTCCCCCGGGACAGGGAGGGAAAAACTGTTTTTT
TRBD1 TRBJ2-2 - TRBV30 CAWRYRGYGGELFF TGTGCCTGGAGGTACAGGGGATATGGCGGGGAGCTGTTTTTT
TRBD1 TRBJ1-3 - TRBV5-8 CASSPGTGAFGNTIYF TGTGCCAGCAGCCCCGGGACAGGGGCCTTTGGAAACACCATATATTTT
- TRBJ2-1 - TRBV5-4 CASSPSTELNNEQFF TGTGCCAGCAGCCCTTCGACAGAATTGAACAATGAGCAGTTCTTC
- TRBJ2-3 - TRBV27 CASSSRRGGGIGTDTQYF TGTGCCAGCAGTTCCCGTCGAGGAGGGGGCATAGGCACAGATACGCAGTATTTT
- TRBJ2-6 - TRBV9 CASSVRAGSGANVLTF TGTGCCAGCAGCGTGAGGGCAGGATCTGGGGCCAACGTCCTGACTTTC
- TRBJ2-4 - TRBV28 CASSSGDRNIQYF TGTGCCAGCAGTTCAGGTGACCGAAACATTCAGTACTTC
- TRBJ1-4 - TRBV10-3 CATRQGPANEKLFF TGTGCCACCCGCCAGGGCCCGGCTAATGAAAAACTGTTTTTT
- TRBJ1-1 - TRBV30 CAWSVPVNTEAFF TGTGCCTGGAGTGTACCGGTAAACACTGAAGCTTTCTTT
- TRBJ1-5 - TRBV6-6 CASSSVGVNQPQHF TGTGCCAGCAGTTCGGTAGGAGTTAATCAGCCCCAGCATTTT
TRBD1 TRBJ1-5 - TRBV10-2 CASSDWGTGGVMQPQHF TGCGCCAGCAGTGATTGGGGGACAGGGGGCGTGATGCAGCCCCAGCATTTT
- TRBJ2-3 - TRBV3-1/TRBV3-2 CASSQGWGRRTDTQYF TGTGCCAGCAGCCAAGGTTGGGGCCGACGCACAGATACGCAGTATTTT